This section outlines one T cell receptor (beta chain) sequence together with its context. This entry comes from a study of shared clonotypes between healthy human individuals. With V trimmed by 5 bases and J by 4 bases, 11 bases remained unmatched. The CDR3 has 16 amino acids. CDR1 and CDR2 (germline): SEHNR, FQNEAQ (reference sequence). Using immunoSEQ multiplex PCR, the repertoire was profiled, and TCRdb retains in-frame clones only, with some absent. The table includes over a million clones, less than 99% detected once. The rearrangement joins TRBV7-9 to TRBJ2-1; 7 bases agree with TRBD2. Specimen: naive CD4+ T cells sorted from blood. Sample subset: CD45RA+ positively selected. The receptor comes from a young man in good health. This chain's CDR3 is CASSATGGFGYNEQFF. The CDR3 region has the DNA TGTGCCAGCAGCGCTACGGGGGGTTTCGGTTACAATGAGCAGTTCTTC. The variable domain in full, with the rest retrieved from reference TRBV7-9 and TRBJ2-1, is DTGVSQNPRHKITKRGQNVTFRCDPISEHNRLYWYRQTLGQGPEFLTYFQNEAQLEKSRLLSDRFSAERPKGSFSTLEIQRTEQGDSAMYLCASSATGGFGYNEQFFGPGTRLTVL.